The next 29 T cell receptor beta chains were all read from a single sample in a study of blood T cell repertoires in COVID-19. Produced via immunoSEQ multiplex PCR; TCRdb's table is partial and in-frame only. The sample consists of 380,000 or so clones, around 89% of them appearing once. Material: PBMCs or T cells enriched from blood (not recorded which). The receptors here all came from a woman in her twenties or thirties with acute COVID-19.

The CDR3: CASSKARSGGYEQYF. CDR3 in DNA: TGTGCCAGCAGCAAAGCGCGGAGCGGGGGGTACGAGCAGTACTTC. The rearrangement links TRBV21-1 to TRBJ2-7; the DNA was not compared with TRBD2, the D call given in the table. TRBV21-1 is designated a pseudogene. The CDR3 sequence is 15 residues long.

The chain has TRBV2 and TRBJ2-2; TRBD2 matches at 7 bases. This CDR3 spans 15 amino acids. CDR1 SNHLY and CDR2 FYNNEI come from the germline V gene. V shed 8 bases and J 1 base; nucleotides not matched to a gene: 7. CDR3 coding DNA: TGTGCCAGCGGAGGAGGCGGGAGGAACACCGGGGAGCTGTTTTTT. Translated, it gives CASGGGGRNTGELFF. Full variable domain (missing parts from reference TRBV2 and TRBJ2-2): EPEVTQTPSHQVTQMGQEVILRCVPISNHLYFYWYRQILGQKVEFLVSFYNNEISEKSEIFDDQFSVERPDGSNFTLKIRSTKLEDSAMYFCASGGGGRNTGELFFGEGSRLTVL.

The genes are TRBV19 and TRBJ1-1; TRBD1 is a possible D gene (5 bases). The CDR3 spans 15 residues. Trimming removed 3 bases from V and 2 bases from J, with 13 bases in between. Germline CDR1 LNHDA, CDR2 SQIVND (reference sequence). DNA for the CDR3: TGTGCCAGTAGTATCGCGGGGCAGGCCAACACTGAAGCTTTCTTT. Protein: CASSIAGQANTEAFF.

The rearrangement joins TRBV7-8 to TRBJ2-7, with D maybe TRBD1 (6 bases). The CDR3 is 15 amino acids. The V gene lost 5 bases and the J gene lost 7 bases, with 21 bases spanning the gap. Looked up from germline, CDR1 is SGHVS and CDR2 is FQNEAQ. The CDR3, as DNA: TGTGCCAGCAGCAGCTTGGGACACCCTTTTGAAGAGCAGTACTTC. It is translated as CASSSLGHPFEEQYF.

J is TRBJ2-7 and V is TRBV14, with 10 bases identical to TRBD1. The germline V gene has CDR1 SGHDN and CDR2 FVKESK. This CDR3 comprises 15 residues. V trimming: 4 bases; J trimming: 2 bases; junction bases outside the gene matches: 5. CDR3 protein: CASSPLGTGAYEQYF. The CDR3 coding sequence is TGTGCCAGCAGCCCGCTAGGGACAGGGGCCTACGAGCAGTACTTC.

This chain connects TRBV19 to TRBJ2-3; 8 bases match TRBD2. The V gene's germline CDR1 is LNHDA and CDR2 SQIVND (reference sequence). After removal of 4 bases from V and 4 bases from J, the junction contained 7 bases not matched to a gene. The CDR3 has 15 residues. DNA of the CDR3: TGTGCCAGTAGTAAGGTCGGGGGGGAAGCAGATACGCAGTATTTT. Amino acid sequence: CASSKVGGEADTQYF.

The chain uses TRBV28 and TRBJ1-2, with 7 bases matching TRBD1. The V segment lost 8 bases and the J segment 4 bases; nucleotides outside the gene matches: 1. Germline V gene data show CDR1 as MDHEN and CDR2 as SYDVKM. CDR3 length: 11 residues. The DNA of the CDR3 is TGTGCCAGCGGGACAGCCTATGGCTACACCTTC. This sequence encodes CASGTAYGYTF.

V usage is TRBV3-1 (or the pseudogene TRBV3-2) and J usage is TRBJ1-1; no definite D call. Germline values: CDR1 LGHDT, CDR2 YNNKEL (reference sequence). This CDR3 region has 12 residues. The V gene lost 3 bases and the J gene lost 3 bases, with 5 bases spanning the gap. The CDR3 sequence: CASSHPDTEAFF. The CDR3 bases are TGTGCCAGCAGCCACCCGGACACTGAAGCTTTCTTT.

The chain uses TRBV11-2 and TRBJ1-6; D uncertain. CDR1 and CDR2 (germline): SGHAT, FQNNGV. The ends were cut back, 2 bases at V and 8 bases at J, with 13 bases in the middle. The CDR3 contains 15 residues. In DNA form, the CDR3 reads TGTGCCAGCAGCTTATTCCATAGTCCTGATTCACCCCTCCACTTT. It codes for CASSLFHSPDSPLHF.

The chain uses TRBV27 and TRBJ1-2; D not resolved. Germline V gene data show CDR1 as MNHEY and CDR2 as SMNVEV (reference sequence). CDR3 size: 13 residues. V shed 5 bases and J shed 2 bases, with 9 bases lying between them. In DNA form, the CDR3 reads TGTGCCAGCAGTCTCTCGGGAAACTATGGCTACACCTTC. It specifies CASSLSGNYGYTF.

V gene TRBV2 combines with J gene TRBJ1-2, with D possibly matching TRBD1 (6 bases). Trimming took off 2 bases at V and 4 bases at J, with 14 bases between the two ends. Germline values: CDR1 SNHLY, CDR2 FYNNEI. The CDR3 sequence is 15 residues long. CDR3 sequence: CASSESPGESYGYTF. The CDR3 DNA reads as TGTGCCAGCAGTGAATCTCCAGGGGAGTCCTATGGCTACACCTTC. Together with reference TRBV2 and TRBJ1-2, the CDR3 gives the full variable domain: EPEVTQTPSHQVTQMGQEVILRCVPISNHLYFYWYRQILGQKVEFLVSFYNNEISEKSEIFDDQFSVERPDGSNFTLKIRSTKLEDSAMYFCASSESPGESYGYTFGSGTRLTVV.

V gene TRBV30 combines with J gene TRBJ1-3; D is unclear. The length of the CDR3 is 14 residues. Germline V gives CDR1 GTSNPN, CDR2 SVGIG (reference sequence). Trimming cost V 1 base and J 0 bases, with 7 bases left between them. CDR3: CAWSGLFSGNTIYF. The CDR3 DNA reads TGTGCCTGGAGTGGACTTTTCTCTGGAAACACCATATATTTT.

The chain combines TRBV5-4 with TRBJ1-3; 10 bases line up with TRBD1. This CDR3 has 17 residues. Germline V gives CDR1 SGHNT, CDR2 YYREEE (reference sequence). V gave up 0 bases and J gave up 2 bases; unmatched junction bases: 5. In nucleotides, the CDR3 is TGTGCCAGCAGCTTGGGGACAGGGGGAGAAGCTGGAAACACCATATATTTT. Translating gives CASSLGTGGEAGNTIYF. Full variable domain (missing parts from reference TRBV5-4 and TRBJ1-3): ETGVTQSPTHLIKTRGQQVTLRCSSQSGHNTVSWYQQALGQGPQFIFQYYREEENGRGNFPPRFSGLQFPNYSSELNVNALELDDSALYLCASSLGTGGEAGNTIYFGEGSWLTVV.

This chain uses TRBV2 with TRBJ2-5, with TRBD1 matching over 7 bases. Looked up from germline, CDR1 is SNHLY and CDR2 is FYNNEI. This CDR3 has 16 amino acids. V was clipped by 8 bases and J by 4 bases; unmatched bases: 16. The CDR3 region has the DNA TGTGCCAGCTCCAGCGCCCGACAGGGATTATCAGAGACCCAGTACTTC. Translation: CASSSARQGLSETQYF.

The J gene is TRBJ1-6, the V gene TRBV5-1; 7 nucleotides line up with TRBD1. In germline, CDR1 is SGHRS, CDR2 YFSETQ. With 0 bases clipped from V and 7 bases from J, the junction kept 4 bases outside the gene matches. The CDR3 totals 15 residues. In DNA form, the CDR3 reads TGCGCCAGCAGCTTGGGACAGGGACAAAATTCACCCCTCCACTTT. Translated, it gives CASSLGQGQNSPLHF.

This sequence joins TRBV7-2 and TRBJ1-1; D gene unclear. Deletions cut 1 base from V and 0 bases from J, with 6 bases between. CDR1 and CDR2 (germline): SGHTA, FQGNSA. The CDR3 length is 14 residues. The CDR3 nucleotides read TGTGCCAGCAGCTTAGGGGAGGTGAACACTGAAGCTTTCTTT. It specifies CASSLGEVNTEAFF. The full variable domain, its missing parts supplied by reference TRBV7-2 and TRBJ1-1, is GAGVSQSPSNKVTEKGKDVELRCDPISGHTALYWYRQSLGQGLEFLIYFQGNSAPDKSGLPSDRFSAERTGGSVSTLTIQRTQQEDSAVYLCASSLGEVNTEAFFGQGTRLTVV.

This clone was seen ten or more times. This rearrangement joins TRBV29-1 to TRBJ2-7, with 7 bases aligning to TRBD1. There are 13 residues in the CDR3. The V and J ends lost 4 bases and 1 base, in that order; junction bases with no gene match: 4. Germline V lookup: CDR1 SQVTM, CDR2 ANQGSEA. The CDR3 is CSVGLQGSYEQYF. The CDR3 region has the DNA TGCAGCGTTGGGCTACAGGGGTCCTACGAGCAGTACTTC.

This clone was seen a single time. The chain couples TRBV6-5 to TRBJ2-4; a possible D gene is TRBD2 (6 bases). CDR1 is MNHEY and CDR2 is SVGAGI in the germline V gene. The CDR3 contains 12 residues. The V end was cut by 11 bases, the J end by 7 bases, with 15 bases between. CDR3 bases: TGTGCCGGAAGCCCAGGGAGGAACATTCAGTACTTC. It is translated as CAGSPGRNIQYF.

The chain combines TRBV5-1 with TRBJ2-1; 10 bases match TRBD2. CDR1 and CDR2 (germline): SGHRS, YFSETQ. The CDR3 totals 16 residues. Unmatched junction bases numbered 6, after V lost 0 bases and J lost 6 bases. DNA of the CDR3: TGCGCCAGCAGCTTGGATCAGCGGGGGGGCCGCAATGAGCAGTTCTTC. Its translation is CASSLDQRGGRNEQFF.

The genes are TRBV29-1 and TRBJ2-1, with 11 bases aligning to TRBD2. With V trimmed by 8 bases and J by 5 bases, 11 bases remained unmatched. The CDR3 runs to 15 residues. Per germline, CDR1 SQVTM and CDR2 ANQGSEA. The CDR3 nucleotides read TGCAGCACGCTCCCAACTAGCGGGGGTAACAATGAGCAGTTCTTC. Translated: CSTLPTSGGNNEQFF.

This chain links TRBV10-2 with TRBJ1-5; possibly TRBD1 for D (6 bases). The CDR3 runs 15 residues. Looked up from germline, CDR1 is WSHSY and CDR2 is SAAADI. V lost 3 bases, J lost 4 bases, and 13 bases lay in between. In DNA, the CDR3 is TGCGCCAGCAGTGAAGGACAGATGACAAATCAGCCCCAGCATTTT. Protein product: CASSEGQMTNQPQHF.

The rearrangement links TRBV4-3 to TRBJ1-1; tentative D call: TRBD1 (6 bases). From germline, CDR1 is LGHNA and CDR2 YSLEER. Trimming stripped 3 bases from V and 1 base from J, with 12 bases between. The CDR3 covers 15 residues. CDR3 nucleotides: TGCGCCAGCAGCCAGAGGACAGCGAGGAACACTGAAGCTTTCTTT. Residues: CASSQRTARNTEAFF.

The chain is built from TRBV7-2 and TRBJ2-1; D unresolved. Per the germline V gene, CDR1 is SGHTA and CDR2 is FQGNSA. V dropped 5 bases and J dropped 3 bases, with 11 bases sitting between them. The CDR3 has 14 residues. The CDR3 region is CASSLDPSYNEQFF. The CDR3 DNA follows: TGTGCCAGCAGCCTAGACCCCAGCTACAATGAGCAGTTCTTC.

The sample holds one count of this clone. The chain is built from TRBV5-6 and TRBJ2-3, with TRBD1 as a possible D gene (5 bases). The ends were cut back, 5 bases at V and 8 bases at J, with 12 bases in the middle. Germline CDR1 and CDR2: SGHDT and YYEEEE. The CDR3 covers 12 residues. CDR3 sequence (DNA): TGTGCCAGCAGACACCGTCAGGGTACGCAGTATTTT. It specifies CASRHRQGTQYF.

This CDR3 reads CASSLSTGENTEAFF. CDR3 nucleotides: TGTGCCAGCAGTTTGTCGACAGGGGAGAACACTGAAGCTTTCTTT. V is TRBV27 and J is TRBJ1-1, with 8 bases that match TRBD1. CDR1 and CDR2 from the germline V gene are MNHEY and SMNVEV (reference sequence). The ends lost 3 bases at V and 1 base at J; junction bases unmatched: 4. The CDR3 runs 15 residues.

With respect to this clone: At one of its ends the junction is not consistent with the germline gene, which may arise from a read error. Different DNA sequences within this sample yield the same CDR3. The chain combines TRBV10-2 with TRBJ2-5, with D perhaps TRBD1 (6 bases). Germline-derived CDR1 and CDR2 are WSHSY and SAAADI. CDR3 length equals 12 residues. CDR3 coding DNA: TGTGCCAGCAGGGGCCCCGTAGAGACCCAGTACTTC. This sequence encodes CASRGPVETQYF.

This chain uses TRBV7-3 with TRBJ1-6, with D tentatively TRBD1 (6 bases). The germline V gene has CDR1 SGHTA and CDR2 FQGTGA. The CDR3 totals 16 residues. Trimming shortened V by 0 bases and J by 6 bases, and 12 bases separated the two germline ends. The CDR3 DNA reads TGTGCCAGCAGCTTAACGAACAGGGTCTTTAATTCACCCCTCCACTTT. Amino acids: CASSLTNRVFNSPLHF.

The table lists this clone with a count of one. The genes are TRBV7-9 and TRBJ1-1; possible D gene TRBD1, 5 bases. Trimming took off 5 bases at V and 3 bases at J, with 16 bases between the two ends. Germline V gene data show CDR1 as SEHNR and CDR2 as FQNEAQ (reference sequence). The CDR3 totals 15 residues. This CDR3 is CASSPMGGSDTEAFF. The DNA of the CDR3 is TGTGCCAGCAGCCCCATGGGGGGGTCGGACACTGAAGCTTTCTTT.

The J gene is TRBJ2-7, the V gene TRBV28; D unresolved. Germline V gives CDR1 MDHEN, CDR2 SYDVKM. Trimming removed 6 bases from V and 0 bases from J, with 6 bases in between. The CDR3 is made up of 12 amino acids. The CDR3 DNA reads as TGTGCCAGCAGCCATAGCTCCTACGAGCAGTACTTC. Translated: CASSHSSYEQYF.